The 2 T cell receptor beta chains below were found in one sample sequenced in a study of T cells after yellow fever vaccination. TCRdb analysed the 5' RACE reads with MiXCR anew, one entry per CDR3 protein. The sample has about 580,000 distinct CDR3 sequences, about 15% seen once. Sequencing used PBMCs, obtained around 5 days after the first yellow fever vaccination. The receptors originated from a man aged 18 to 29 who received the YFV17D yellow fever vaccine.

The J gene is TRBJ2-3, the V gene TRBV12-3 or TRBV12-4; D is perhaps TRBD2 (6 bases). The length of the CDR3 is 15 residues. Trimming cost V 4 bases and J 0 bases, with 11 bases left between them. CDR3 sequence (DNA): TGTGCCAGCAGTTGGCCAGGGACTAGCACAGATACGCAGTATTTT. Translating it yields CASSWPGTSTDTQYF.

The table lists this clonotype with a few counts. The rearrangement joins TRBV10-3 to TRBJ2-5; 14 bases fit TRBD2. CDR3 length: 15 residues. The germline V gene has CDR1 ENHRY and CDR2 SYGVKD. The V gene end was trimmed by 6 bases and the J gene end by 5 bases; junction bases not matched to a gene: 5. CDR3 DNA sequence: TGTGCCATCAGGGCGGGACTAGCGGGGGAGGAGACCCAGTACTTC. Encoded protein: CAIRAGLAGEETQYF.